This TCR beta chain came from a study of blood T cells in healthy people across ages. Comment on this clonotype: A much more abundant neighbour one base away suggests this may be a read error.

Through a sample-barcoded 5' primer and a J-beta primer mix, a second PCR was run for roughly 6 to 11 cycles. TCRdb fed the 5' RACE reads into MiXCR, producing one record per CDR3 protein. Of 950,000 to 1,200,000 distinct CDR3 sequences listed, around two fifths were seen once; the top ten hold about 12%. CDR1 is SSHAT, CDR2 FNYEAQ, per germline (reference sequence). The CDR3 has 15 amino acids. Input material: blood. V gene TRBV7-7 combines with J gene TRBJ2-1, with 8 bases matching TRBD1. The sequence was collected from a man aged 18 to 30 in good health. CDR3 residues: CTSSSTGDPYNEQFF. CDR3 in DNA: TGTACCAGCAGCTCGACAGGGGATCCCTACAATGAGCAGTTCTTC. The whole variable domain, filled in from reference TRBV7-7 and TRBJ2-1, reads GAGVSQSPRYKVTKRGQDVTLRCDPISSHATLYWYQQALGQGPEFLTYFNYEAQPDKSGLPSDRFSAERPEGSISTLTIQRTEQRDSAMYRCTSSSTGDPYNEQFFGPGTRLTVL.